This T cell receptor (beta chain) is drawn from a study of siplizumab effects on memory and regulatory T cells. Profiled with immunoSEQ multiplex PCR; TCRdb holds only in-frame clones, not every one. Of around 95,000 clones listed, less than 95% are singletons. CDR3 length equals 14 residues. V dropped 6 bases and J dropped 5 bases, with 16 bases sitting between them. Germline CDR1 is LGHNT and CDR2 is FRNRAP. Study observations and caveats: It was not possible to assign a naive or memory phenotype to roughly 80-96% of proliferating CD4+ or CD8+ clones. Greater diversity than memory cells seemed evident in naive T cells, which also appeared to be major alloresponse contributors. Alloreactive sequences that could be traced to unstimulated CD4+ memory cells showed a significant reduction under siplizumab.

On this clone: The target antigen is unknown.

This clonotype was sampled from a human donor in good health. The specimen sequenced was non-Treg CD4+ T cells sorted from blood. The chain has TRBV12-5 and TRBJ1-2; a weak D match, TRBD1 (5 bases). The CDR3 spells CASGAGGWGYGYTF. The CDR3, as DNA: TGTGCTAGTGGGGCCGGCGGCTGGGGGTATGGCTACACCTTC.